This TCR beta chain originates from a study of blood T cell repertoires in COVID-19. TCRdb keeps only in-frame clones here, not all; method: immunoSEQ multiplex PCR. The sample shows 230,000 or so clones, 88% of them seen only once. This clone came up a few times. This CDR3 spans 13 amino acids. Germline values: CDR1 MNHEY, CDR2 SVGAGI. V gave up 6 bases and J gave up 5 bases, with 10 bases separating them. Sample: PBMCs or T cells enriched from blood (not recorded which). The chain has TRBV6-5 and TRBJ2-2; D gene uncertain. The origin of this receptor is a woman in her forties or fifties with acute COVID-19. CDR3 amino acids: CASRDPGTGELFF. The CDR3, as DNA: TGTGCCAGCAGAGACCCGGGTACCGGGGAGCTGTTTTTT.